This paragraph covers one T cell receptor (beta chain) sequence. The CDR3 runs to 20 residues. The ends lost 5 bases at V and 4 bases at J; junction bases unmatched: 19. Germline CDR1 is SNHLY and CDR2 is FYNNEI. Authors' processing steps: Scientists estimated how many nucleated cells there were by amplifying reference gene primers. Libraries were prepared by immunoSEQ multiplex PCR; TCRdb keeps only in-frame clonotypes and omits some of them. The DNA was the basis for D and trimming; V, J and clone size are from that table. This sample has 60,000 to 75,000 clones; around 87% occur once, and the top ten carry approximately 5.6%. The data derive from a study of blood T cell repertoires in COVID-19. Study-wide background: Samples representing acute and convalescent COVID-19 were sourced from the United States, Italy and Spain.

Sequencing was performed on peripheral blood. The V call is TRBV2, the J call TRBJ2-2; 10 nucleotides agree with TRBD2. This TCR came from a man in his fifties or sixties with active COVID-19. CDR3: CASSQRRAGWSSGSTGELFF. For the CDR3, the DNA is TGTGCCAGCAGTCAACGTCGGGCAGGGTGGTCTAGCGGGAGCACCGGGGAGCTGTTTTTT.